These 21 T cell receptor beta chains came from one sample sequenced in a study of T cells expressing NK-cell markers. No DNA is given; TCRdb re-called the 5' RACE reads and lists each CDR3 protein once. This repertoire includes 500,000 to 700,000 distinct CDR3 sequences. Sequencing was performed on blood T cells: a sorted CD56 or NKG2C T cell subset, CD4+ or CD8+ T cells, or bulk PBMC T cells (not recorded which). These receptors were obtained from a man aged 18 to 30 in good health.

The V gene is TRBV20-1, the J gene TRBJ2-5; lacking DNA, the TRBD2 call made by TCRdb goes unchecked. The CDR3 spans 14 residues. Germline lookup yields CDR1 DFQATT and CDR2 SNEGSKA (reference sequence). The CDR3 spells CSAATSGRLETQYF.

The V call is TRBV5-6, the J call TRBJ1-1. Germline loops: CDR1 SGHDT, CDR2 YYEEEE. This CDR3 has 13 residues. The CDR3 spells CASSFSRNTEAFF.

The V and J genes are TRBV5-1 and TRBJ1-2; no DNA is available, so the TRBD1 call from TCRdb remains unchecked. Germline CDR1 reads SGHRS; CDR2 reads YFSETQ. The CDR3 spans 15 residues. The CDR3 sequence: CASSSLGQGARGYTF.

The chain joins TRBV7-8 to TRBJ2-7; checking the TCRdb D call of TRBD1 is not possible without DNA. Germline lookup yields CDR1 SGHVS and CDR2 FQNEAQ. This CDR3 has 15 amino acids. The CDR3 loop is CASSLSGRGHYEQYF.

The chain employs TRBV6-5 and TRBJ2-3. The CDR3 is 14 residues long. Per germline, CDR1 MNHEY and CDR2 SVGAGI. The CDR3 is CASSSPTEGDTQYF.

The V gene is TRBV4-2, the J gene TRBJ2-7. From germline, CDR1 is LGHNA and CDR2 YNFKEQ. The CDR3 extends over 11 amino acids. The CDR3 loop is CASSHDYEQYF.

The V and J genes are TRBV12-3 or TRBV12-4 and TRBJ2-1; TCRdb indicates TRBD1, and absent DNA this call remains unverified. The CDR3 consists of 13 residues. This CDR3 reads CASSPLRAAEQFF.

The chain recombines TRBV18 with TRBJ1-2; TCRdb's assignment of TRBD1 cannot be checked, as there is no DNA. There are 13 residues in the CDR3. CDR1 KGHSH and CDR2 LQKENI come from the germline V gene. This CDR3 is CASSPRTEDGYTF.

V and J are TRBV7-9 and TRBJ2-2. The length of the CDR3 is 12 residues. The germline V gene has CDR1 SEHNR and CDR2 FQNEAQ (reference sequence). This CDR3 is CASTFLAGELFF.

The chain couples TRBV7-9 to TRBJ2-1; TCRdb reports TRBD2, a call that lacks DNA to check it against. CDR1 is SEHNR and CDR2 is FQNEAQ in the germline V gene (reference sequence). The CDR3 is made up of 15 amino acids. The CDR3 sequence is CASSLEHSADNEQFF.

This chain links TRBV7-6 with TRBJ2-1; TCRdb selects TRBD2, and the lack of DNA leaves this call unchecked. The CDR3 length is 19 residues. The V gene's germline CDR1 is SGHVS and CDR2 FNYEAQ. The CDR3: CASSSNPPRPRASYNEQFF.

This chain joins TRBV6-1 and TRBJ2-3; TCRdb calls TRBD1, which cannot be checked without DNA. CDR1 MNHNS and CDR2 SASEGT come from the germline V gene. This CDR3 region has 14 residues. Here the CDR3 reads CASSDRGQGDTQYF.

The gene calls are TRBV2 and TRBJ2-5; there is no DNA to check the TCRdb D call of TRBD2. The CDR3 spans 14 residues. Per germline, CDR1 SNHLY and CDR2 FYNNEI. This CDR3 is CASRGLAEEETQYF.

This chain uses TRBV27 with TRBJ2-4; TCRdb picks TRBD2, but there is no DNA to check that call. Germline loops: CDR1 MNHEY, CDR2 SMNVEV (reference sequence). CDR3 length: 15 residues. The CDR3 region is CASSPGTLAKNIQYF.

The genes are TRBV29-1 and TRBJ1-2; TCRdb indicates TRBD1, and absent DNA this call remains unverified. The CDR3 has 16 amino acids. CDR1 and CDR2 from the germline V gene are SQVTM and ANQGSEA. The CDR3 sequence: CSVTPLGASGDYGYTF.

The genes are TRBV28 and TRBJ1-4. The CDR3 covers 14 residues. Germline V gene lookup returns CDR1 MDHEN and CDR2 SYDVKM. The CDR3 sequence is CASTLVGTNEKLFF. Supplemented by reference TRBV28 and TRBJ1-4, the full variable domain reads DVKVTQSSRYLVKRTGEKVFLECVQDMDHENMFWYRQDPGLGLRLIYFSYDVKMKEKGDIPEGYSVSREKKERFSLILESASTNQTSMYLCASTLVGTNEKLFFGSGTQLSVL.

V is TRBV20-1 and J is TRBJ2-1; TCRdb picks TRBD2, but there is no DNA to check that call. The CDR3 is 17 amino acids. Germline V gene data show CDR1 as DFQATT and CDR2 as SNEGSKA (reference sequence). CDR3 residues: CSARPHSTPGLANEQFF.

The chain joins TRBV20-1 to TRBJ2-7; TCRdb's D gene call, TRBD2, goes unchecked for lack of DNA. CDR3 length: 13 residues. Germline assignment: CDR1 DFQATT and CDR2 SNEGSKA (reference sequence). CDR3 amino acids: CSVFTGRRLEQYF.

This chain uses TRBV9 with TRBJ1-2; TCRdb calls TRBD1, which cannot be checked without DNA. Germline V gene lookup returns CDR1 SGDLS and CDR2 YYNGEE. The CDR3 consists of 13 residues. CDR3 region: CASSVTEGRGYTF.

V gene TRBV20-1 combines with J gene TRBJ2-1. Germline lookup yields CDR1 DFQATT and CDR2 SNEGSKA (reference sequence). The CDR3 is 16 amino acids. The CDR3 loop is CSARDASGSTYNEQFF.

The chain has TRBV5-1 and TRBJ2-1. Germline V gene data show CDR1 as SGHRS and CDR2 as YFSETQ. The CDR3 spans 15 residues. CDR3 loop: CASSSDSQTYNEQFF.